These 24 T cell receptor beta chains came from one sample sequenced in a study of T cells in Graves' hyperthyroidism and ophthalmopathy. Regions amplified from RNA transcripts were the TCR beta CDR3 regions. The primer set for the first-round RT-PCR of the TCR CDR3 was HTBI. TCRdb ran MiXCR on the multiplex PCR reads and lists one entry per CDR3 protein. The table includes roughly 300,000 distinct CDR3 sequences, approximately 15% detected once. Input material: blood. These receptors all stem from a woman in her 30s with Graves' hyperthyroidism.

There are many counts of this clonotype. V usage is TRBV28 and J usage is TRBJ1-6, with TRBD1 identical over 7 bases. The J segment lost 1 base and the V segment lost 7 bases, leaving 7 bases of the junction unmatched. Looked up from germline, CDR1 is MDHEN and CDR2 is SYDVKM. This CDR3 region has 16 residues. CDR3 amino acids: CASTRQGASYNSPLHF. The CDR3 DNA reads TGTGCCAGCACACGACAGGGAGCTTCCTATAATTCACCCCTCCACTTT.

V usage is TRBV19 and J usage is TRBJ2-1, with D tentatively TRBD1 (6 bases). Germline V gives CDR1 LNHDA, CDR2 SQIVND (reference sequence). The CDR3 is made up of 14 amino acids. Trimming cost V 3 bases and J 7 bases, with 13 bases left between them. CDR3 region: CASSITSQGNEQFF. In DNA form, the CDR3 reads TGTGCCAGTAGTATCACCTCACAGGGAAATGAGCAGTTCTTC. Combining the CDR3 with reference TRBV19 and TRBJ2-1 gives the whole variable domain DGGITQSPKYLFRKEGQNVTLSCEQNLNHDAMYWYRQDPGQGLRLIYYSQIVNDFQKGDIAEGYSVSREKKESFPLTVTSAQKNPTAFYLCASSITSQGNEQFFGPGTRLTVL.

This clonotype was observed a few times. The V gene is TRBV7-8, the J gene TRBJ1-5; D perhaps matches TRBD1 (6 bases). Germline CDR1 reads SGHVS; CDR2 reads FQNEAQ. V was trimmed by 6 bases and J by 0 bases, leaving 18 bases between them. The length of the CDR3 is 17 residues. The CDR3 nucleotides are TGTGCCAGCAGTTTTAAGACAGGTCCGAATAGCAATCAGCCCCAGCATTTT. The encoded protein is CASSFKTGPNSNQPQHF.

The chain links TRBV20-1 to TRBJ2-1; D is tentatively TRBD1 or TRBD2 (6 bases each). Germline CDR1 and CDR2: DFQATT and SNEGSKA (reference sequence). The CDR3 length is 14 residues. The ends were cut back, 1 base at V and 6 bases at J, with 13 bases in the middle. The CDR3 loop reads CSARVGGGSNEQFF. The CDR3, as DNA: TGCAGTGCTAGAGTCGGGGGCGGTTCCAATGAGCAGTTCTTC.

This clonotype has at least ten counts. The chain joins TRBV16 to TRBJ1-1; TRBD1 agrees at 8 bases. After removal of 10 bases from V and 3 bases from J, the junction contained 7 bases not matched to a gene. The germline gives CDR1 KGHSY, CDR2 FQNENV. This CDR3 is 13 amino acids long. Here the CDR3 DNA reads TGTGCCATGCAAGAGGACAGGGACACTGAAGCTTTCTTT. Its translation: CAMQEDRDTEAFF. Based on the CDR3 plus reference TRBV16 and TRBJ1-1, the full variable domain is GEEVAQTPKHLVRGEGQKAKLYCAPIKGHSYVFWYQQVLKNEFKFLISFQNENVFDETGMPKERFSAKCLPNSPCSLEIQATKLEDSAVYFCAMQEDRDTEAFFGQGTRLTVV.

This clonotype has just a few counts. The V and J genes are TRBV28 and TRBJ2-7, with TRBD2 matching 14 bases. There are 13 residues in the CDR3. The germline V gene has CDR1 MDHEN and CDR2 SYDVKM. The V segment lost 10 bases and the J segment 7 bases; nucleotides outside the gene matches: 6. This CDR3 reads CATQTSGRGEQYF. The CDR3 DNA reads TGTGCCACCCAGACTAGCGGGAGGGGAGAGCAGTACTTC. Looking up the rest from reference TRBV28 and TRBJ2-7 gives the full variable domain: DVKVTQSSRYLVKRTGEKVFLECVQDMDHENMFWYRQDPGLGLRLIYFSYDVKMKEKGDIPEGYSVSREKKERFSLILESASTNQTSMYLCATQTSGRGEQYFGPGTRLTVT.

This clonotype was observed many times. The chain joins TRBV30 to TRBJ2-7; D is ambiguous. The CDR3 sequence is 15 residues long. Germline V gives CDR1 GTSNPN, CDR2 SVGIG (reference sequence). Trimming took off 0 bases at V and 0 bases at J, with 12 bases between the two ends. In nucleotides, the CDR3 is TGTGCCTGGAGTGTACGACATTCGAGCTCCTACGAGCAGTACTTC. Its protein product is CAWSVRHSSSYEQYF.

This clonotype was counted between two and nine times. The chain joins TRBV5-8 to TRBJ1-1; a possible D gene is TRBD1 (6 bases). The CDR3 runs 16 residues. The germline V gene has CDR1 SGHTS and CDR2 YDEGEE. The V end was cut by 0 bases, the J end by 0 bases, with 12 bases between. CDR3 protein: CASSLGAGELNTEAFF. CDR3 in DNA: TGTGCCAGCAGCTTGGGGGCAGGGGAGCTGAACACTGAAGCTTTCTTT.

The genes are TRBV20-1 and TRBJ2-3, with D uncertain. The CDR3 spans 12 residues. V was trimmed by 8 bases and J by 6 bases, leaving 15 bases between them. Per germline, CDR1 DFQATT and CDR2 SNEGSKA (reference sequence). The CDR3 DNA reads TGCAGTCTCCGCAAAGGAGAGGATACGCAGTATTTT. This codes for CSLRKGEDTQYF.

This rearrangement joins TRBV20-1 to TRBJ1-6; a weak D match, TRBD1 (5 bases). CDR3 length: 16 amino acids. Germline V gene data show CDR1 as DFQATT and CDR2 as SNEGSKA (reference sequence). V lost 2 bases and J lost 0, with 11 bases in between. CDR3 DNA: TGCAGTGCTAGAAACCGGGACGGCTCCTATAATTCACCCCTCCACTTT. Amino acids: CSARNRDGSYNSPLHF.

This clonotype was picked up many times. The chain employs TRBV27 and TRBJ2-5; D is perhaps TRBD1 or TRBD2 (6 bases each). Between the trimmed V and J ends, which lost 2 bases and 4 bases, there was a span of 11 bases. This CDR3 is 14 amino acids long. Germline loops: CDR1 MNHEY, CDR2 SMNVEV (reference sequence). The CDR3 protein is CASSLRGLRETQYF. CDR3 bases: TGTGCCAGCAGTTTACGGGGGCTACGAGAGACCCAGTACTTC.

CDR3 sequence (DNA): TGTGCCAGCAGCCGCCGGACCGATTATAGCGGGAGAGAGACCCAGTACTTC. Translated: CASSRRTDYSGRETQYF. The V and J genes are TRBV6-2 or TRBV6-3 and TRBJ2-5, with 9 bases matching TRBD2. This CDR3 comprises 17 residues. Germline values: CDR1 MNHEY, CDR2 SVGEGT. V dropped 6 bases and J dropped 4; count of bases not matched to a gene: 15.

This clonotype was observed a handful of times. V gene TRBV15 combines with J gene TRBJ1-2; the D gene is possibly TRBD1 (5 bases). This CDR3 contains 15 residues. Germline V gene lookup returns CDR1 LNHNV and CDR2 YYDKDF (reference sequence). V lost 0 bases and J 2 bases, leaving 10 bases between the germline ends. Written as DNA, the CDR3 is TGTGCCACCAGCAGAGAAAGGGGAGTCAACTATGGCTACACCTTC. Translation gives CATSRERGVNYGYTF.

This clonotype was observed at least ten times. The chain links TRBV11-1 to TRBJ1-2; 7 bases fit TRBD1. The J segment lost 0 bases and the V segment lost 6 bases, leaving 7 bases of the junction unmatched. Per germline, CDR1 SGHAT and CDR2 FQDESV (reference sequence). This CDR3 has 15 amino acids. The CDR3 sequence: CASSPGQPSNYGYTF. In DNA form, the CDR3 reads TGTGCCAGCAGTCCGGGACAGCCTTCTAACTATGGCTACACCTTC.

This clonotype was seen many times. V is TRBV28 and J is TRBJ1-2; maybe TRBD1 (5 bases). V was pared by 4 bases and J by 7 bases, with 19 bases between. CDR3 length: 15 residues. Looked up from germline, CDR1 is MDHEN and CDR2 is SYDVKM. The CDR3 DNA is TGTGCCAGCAGTTGGGCGAGGAGAGCGGGGGGTGGCTACACCTTC. Residues: CASSWARRAGGGYTF.

On this clonotype: Possible read error: a much larger clone is one base away. The chain uses TRBV28 and TRBJ2-7; TRBD2 is a possible D gene (5 bases). The CDR3 runs 16 residues. Trimming pared 3 bases from V and 7 bases from J, leaving 22 bases between. The germline V gene has CDR1 MDHEN and CDR2 SYDVKM. The CDR3 sequence is CASSFSPYREGWEQYV. Here the CDR3 DNA reads TGTGCCAGCAGTTTTTCCCCCTACCGCGAGGGTTGGGAGCAGTACGTC.

This clonotype has a handful of counts. The chain employs TRBV7-2 and TRBJ2-7; weak D call: TRBD2 (6 bases). V shed 2 bases and J shed 1 base, with 15 bases lying between them. CDR1 SGHTA and CDR2 FQGNSA come from the germline V gene. CDR3 size: 16 residues. The CDR3, as DNA: TGTGCCAGCAGCTTACTGACCGGGGGTGGTTCCTACGAGCAGTACTTC. Translating it yields CASSLLTGGGSYEQYF.

The chain recombines TRBV20-1 with TRBJ2-7; 8 bases fit TRBD2. The germline CDR1 and CDR2 sequences are DFQATT and SNEGSKA (reference sequence). Unmatched junction bases numbered 6, after V lost 3 bases and J lost 2 bases. This CDR3 region has 14 residues. CDR3 nucleotide sequence: TGCAGTGCTAGGGAACTAGCGGACCCCTACGAGCAGTACTTC. The encoded protein is CSARELADPYEQYF.

This clonotype was counted between two and nine times. The rearrangement links TRBV6-2 or TRBV6-3 to TRBJ2-1; D is uncertain. Germline assignment: CDR1 MNHEY and CDR2 SVGEGT. V was shortened by 8 bases and J by 12 bases, with 14 bases between the two germline ends. The CDR3 totals 11 residues. CDR3 region: CASWDHRVQFF. DNA of the CDR3: TGTGCCAGCTGGGATCATCGGGTGCAGTTCTTC.

This clonotype was detected many times. J is TRBJ1-1 and V is TRBV12-3 or TRBV12-4; the match to TRBD1 covers 12 bases. The CDR3 extends over 16 amino acids. The J segment lost 1 base and the V segment lost 5 bases, leaving 5 bases of the junction unmatched. CDR3 sequence (DNA): TGTGCCAGCAGTCTCGGGACAGGGGGCGGGAACACTGAAGCTTTCTTT. It yields the protein CASSLGTGGGNTEAFF.

This clonotype was detected a few times. The chain is built from TRBV29-1 and TRBJ2-2, with D perhaps matching TRBD1 (5 bases). The germline V and J ends were trimmed by 3 bases and 7 bases, with 15 bases remaining between them. The CDR3 length is 14 residues. Germline-derived CDR1 and CDR2 are SQVTM and ANQGSEA. The CDR3 region is CSVDLGLNGGELFF. In nucleotides, the CDR3 is TGCAGCGTTGACCTGGGGCTGAACGGCGGGGAGCTGTTTTTT.

The sample holds many counts of this clonotype. The chain joins TRBV20-1 to TRBJ1-2, with D uncertain. V lost 5 bases, J lost 2 bases, and 9 bases lay in between. The CDR3 has 12 residues. Germline loops: CDR1 DFQATT, CDR2 SNEGSKA (reference sequence). The CDR3 loop is CSAWWENYGYTF. The CDR3 bases are TGCAGTGCTTGGTGGGAAAACTATGGCTACACCTTC.

Ten or more counts support this clonotype. The chain is built from TRBV28 and TRBJ1-6; D gene ambiguous. The germline V gene has CDR1 MDHEN and CDR2 SYDVKM. V lost 8 bases to trimming and J lost 8 bases, with 10 bases between them. The CDR3 length is 12 residues. The CDR3: CASAWRDSPLHF. The CDR3 DNA reads as TGTGCCAGCGCTTGGAGGGATTCACCCCTCCACTTT.

This clonotype was seen many times. The J gene is TRBJ2-5, the V gene TRBV20-1; 12 bases agree with TRBD2. With V trimmed by 6 bases and J by 4 bases, 3 bases remained unmatched. Per the germline V gene, CDR1 is DFQATT and CDR2 is SNEGSKA (reference sequence). CDR3 length: 13 residues. CDR3 nucleotides: TGCAGTGCCCCGGGACTAGCGGGAGAGACCCAGTACTTC. Translating it yields CSAPGLAGETQYF.